Included here is one T cell receptor (beta chain) sequence, with context. These data are taken from a study of blood T cell repertoires in COVID-19. The wider study: Specimens from acute and convalescent COVID-19 originated in the United States, Italy and Spain.

Clones were read by immunoSEQ multiplex PCR, and TCRdb kept only the in-frame ones, dropping some. The sample lists 200,000 or so clones; roughly 84% were seen once. This CDR3 region has 20 residues. The V gene end was trimmed by 0 bases and the J gene end by 1 base; junction bases not matched to a gene: 10. Germline V gives CDR1 ENHRY, CDR2 SYGVKD. Source material: peripheral blood. This clonotype originated in a woman of 80 years or more with COVID-19, enrolled during active disease. The V gene is TRBV10-3, the J gene TRBJ2-1, with 12 bases that match TRBD2. This CDR3 reads CAISESDGLAGRGSYNEQFF. The CDR3 bases are TGTGCCATCAGTGAGTCGGACGGACTAGCGGGGCGGGGGTCCTACAATGAGCAGTTCTTC.